The TCR beta chain described here comes from a study of blood T cell repertoires in COVID-19 (dated by TCRdb to about 2020). As for the study more broadly: Collaborator samples came from the United States, Italy and Spain and covered acute and convalescent phases of COVID-19. The material from the prospective study consisted of cDNA or gDNA derived from T cells, B-cell-depleted T cells, or PBMCs. Deeply sampled blood TCRbeta repertoires from subjects exposed to, actively infected with, or recovered from COVID-19 were included in the dataset. The repertoires were made available in a free public database intended to serve as a resource for research on the immune response to SARS-CoV-2. The samples were drawn from the first 160 participants of the ongoing ImmuneRACE study and from 1,200 or so subjects provided by 6 global collaborators. The sample metadata nearly always contained a de-identified subject ID, COVID-19 status, age in years and sex. HLA class I and class II types, where available, came from metadata supplied by the sample provider rather than from assay-based typing.

Collaborating institutions collected whole blood in K2EDTA tubes following their own protocols. For TCRbeta analysis, collaborators shipped samples as frozen whole blood, isolated PBMCs, or DNA extracted from either of those sample types. Via the germline V gene, CDR1 is MNHEY and CDR2 SVGAGI. Taken from cysteine to phenylalanine, the CDR3 has 15 residues. CDR3 DNA is the only sequence kept; it has 45 bases, read in frame from the first base. Trimming removed 2 bases from V and 7 bases from J, leaving 15 bases between the germline ends. A note on this clone: What antigen it recognizes has not been identified. Base qualities are not provided; no much larger clone lies one nucleotide away.

TCRbeta CDR3 regions were amplified from genomic DNA using the immunoSEQ Assay, a bias-controlled multiplex PCR. The paper's data handling went like this. The number of nucleated cells in each sample was estimated from the amplification of reference gene primers within the assay. To quantify the absolute abundance of each unique TCRbeta CDR3 rearrangement, sequence reads were collapsed and filtered. For each sample, productive Simpson clonality was calculated as the square root of Simpson's diversity index across productive rearrangements. The clones in this table, taken by TCRdb from immuneACCESS, are in-frame only. Not every clone is retained; where verified, under half of the shortfall comes from an unresolved V gene, and the cause of the rest is unknown. V, J and clone size derive from that table, while D and trimming were established from the DNA sequence. The sample records about 100,000 clones, around four fifths of which are singletons. The ten largest clones represent 13% of the sample.

Broad study findings and their caveats: The quantity of clinical and demographic metadata differed by source and by participant and was supplied without curation.

The source is a man between 50 and 59 years old with active or convalescent COVID-19. Sequenced sample: peripheral blood. The rearrangement combines TRBV6-5 with TRBJ1-3, with TRBD1 perhaps the D gene, on 5 matching bases. The CDR3: CASSYKGLTENTIYF. The nucleotide sequence reads TGTGCCAGCAGTTACAAGGGACTGACCGAGAACACCATATATTTT.